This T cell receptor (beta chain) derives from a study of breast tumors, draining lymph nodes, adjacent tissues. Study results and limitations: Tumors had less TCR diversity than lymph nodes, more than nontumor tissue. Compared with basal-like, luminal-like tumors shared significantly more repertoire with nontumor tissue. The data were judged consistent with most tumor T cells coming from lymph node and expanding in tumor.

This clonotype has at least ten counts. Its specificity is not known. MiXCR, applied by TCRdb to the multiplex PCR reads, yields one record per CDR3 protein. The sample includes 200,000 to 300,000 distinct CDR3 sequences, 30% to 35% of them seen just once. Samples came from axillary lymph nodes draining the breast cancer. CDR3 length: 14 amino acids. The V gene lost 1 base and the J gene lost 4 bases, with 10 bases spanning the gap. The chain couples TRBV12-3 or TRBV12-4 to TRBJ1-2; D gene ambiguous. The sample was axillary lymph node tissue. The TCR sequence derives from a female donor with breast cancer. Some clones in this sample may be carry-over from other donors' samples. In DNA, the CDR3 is TGTGCCAGCAGTTTAGGTTCTGGGGTCTATGGCTACACCTTC. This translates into CASSLGSGVYGYTF.